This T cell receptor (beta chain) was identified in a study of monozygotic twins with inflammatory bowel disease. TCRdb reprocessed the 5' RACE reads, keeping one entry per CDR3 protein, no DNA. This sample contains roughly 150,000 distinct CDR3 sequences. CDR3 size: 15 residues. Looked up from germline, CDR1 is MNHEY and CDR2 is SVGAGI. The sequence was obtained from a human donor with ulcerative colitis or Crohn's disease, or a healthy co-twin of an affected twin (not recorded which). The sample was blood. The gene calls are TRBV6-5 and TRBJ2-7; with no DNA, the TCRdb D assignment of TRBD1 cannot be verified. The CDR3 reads CASSYNWRWGYEQYF.